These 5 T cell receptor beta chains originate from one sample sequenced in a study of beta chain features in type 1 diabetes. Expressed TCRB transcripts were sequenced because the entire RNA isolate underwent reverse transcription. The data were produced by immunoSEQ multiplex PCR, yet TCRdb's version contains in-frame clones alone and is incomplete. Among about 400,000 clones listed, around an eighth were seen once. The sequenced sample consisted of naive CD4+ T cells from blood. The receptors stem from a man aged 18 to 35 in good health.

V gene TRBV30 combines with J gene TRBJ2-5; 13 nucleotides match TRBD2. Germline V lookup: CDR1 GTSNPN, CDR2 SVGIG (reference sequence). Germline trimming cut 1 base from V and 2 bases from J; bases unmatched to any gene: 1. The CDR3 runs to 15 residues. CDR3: CAWSEGLAGQETQYF. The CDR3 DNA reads TGTGCCTGGAGTGAGGGACTAGCGGGGCAAGAGACCCAGTACTTC.

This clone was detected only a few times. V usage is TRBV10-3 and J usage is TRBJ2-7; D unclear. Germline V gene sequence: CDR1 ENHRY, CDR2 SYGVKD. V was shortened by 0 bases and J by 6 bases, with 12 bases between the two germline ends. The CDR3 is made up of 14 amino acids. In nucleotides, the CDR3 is TGTGCCATCAGTGAGTCGTTGAGTGGTGGCGAGCAGTACTTC. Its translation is CAISESLSGGEQYF.

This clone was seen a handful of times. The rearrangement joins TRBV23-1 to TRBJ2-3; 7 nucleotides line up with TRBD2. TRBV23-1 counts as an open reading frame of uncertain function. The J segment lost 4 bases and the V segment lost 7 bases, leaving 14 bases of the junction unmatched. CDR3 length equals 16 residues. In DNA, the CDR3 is TGCGCCAGCACCAACCGGCGGGGGTACCGCGCAGATACGCAGTATTTT. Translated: CASTNRRGYRADTQYF.

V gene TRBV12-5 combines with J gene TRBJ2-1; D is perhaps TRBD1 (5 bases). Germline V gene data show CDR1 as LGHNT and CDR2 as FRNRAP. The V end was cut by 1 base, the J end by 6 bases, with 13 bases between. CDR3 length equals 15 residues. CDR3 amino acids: CASGLDRQFSNEQFF. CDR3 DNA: TGTGCTAGTGGTTTGGACCGACAGTTTTCCAATGAGCAGTTCTTC.

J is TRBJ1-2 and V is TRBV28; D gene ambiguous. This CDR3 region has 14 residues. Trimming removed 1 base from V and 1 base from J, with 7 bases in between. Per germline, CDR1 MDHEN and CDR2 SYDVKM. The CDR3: CASSLSQINYGYTF. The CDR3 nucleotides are TGTGCCAGCAGTTTATCTCAGATTAACTATGGCTACACCTTC.